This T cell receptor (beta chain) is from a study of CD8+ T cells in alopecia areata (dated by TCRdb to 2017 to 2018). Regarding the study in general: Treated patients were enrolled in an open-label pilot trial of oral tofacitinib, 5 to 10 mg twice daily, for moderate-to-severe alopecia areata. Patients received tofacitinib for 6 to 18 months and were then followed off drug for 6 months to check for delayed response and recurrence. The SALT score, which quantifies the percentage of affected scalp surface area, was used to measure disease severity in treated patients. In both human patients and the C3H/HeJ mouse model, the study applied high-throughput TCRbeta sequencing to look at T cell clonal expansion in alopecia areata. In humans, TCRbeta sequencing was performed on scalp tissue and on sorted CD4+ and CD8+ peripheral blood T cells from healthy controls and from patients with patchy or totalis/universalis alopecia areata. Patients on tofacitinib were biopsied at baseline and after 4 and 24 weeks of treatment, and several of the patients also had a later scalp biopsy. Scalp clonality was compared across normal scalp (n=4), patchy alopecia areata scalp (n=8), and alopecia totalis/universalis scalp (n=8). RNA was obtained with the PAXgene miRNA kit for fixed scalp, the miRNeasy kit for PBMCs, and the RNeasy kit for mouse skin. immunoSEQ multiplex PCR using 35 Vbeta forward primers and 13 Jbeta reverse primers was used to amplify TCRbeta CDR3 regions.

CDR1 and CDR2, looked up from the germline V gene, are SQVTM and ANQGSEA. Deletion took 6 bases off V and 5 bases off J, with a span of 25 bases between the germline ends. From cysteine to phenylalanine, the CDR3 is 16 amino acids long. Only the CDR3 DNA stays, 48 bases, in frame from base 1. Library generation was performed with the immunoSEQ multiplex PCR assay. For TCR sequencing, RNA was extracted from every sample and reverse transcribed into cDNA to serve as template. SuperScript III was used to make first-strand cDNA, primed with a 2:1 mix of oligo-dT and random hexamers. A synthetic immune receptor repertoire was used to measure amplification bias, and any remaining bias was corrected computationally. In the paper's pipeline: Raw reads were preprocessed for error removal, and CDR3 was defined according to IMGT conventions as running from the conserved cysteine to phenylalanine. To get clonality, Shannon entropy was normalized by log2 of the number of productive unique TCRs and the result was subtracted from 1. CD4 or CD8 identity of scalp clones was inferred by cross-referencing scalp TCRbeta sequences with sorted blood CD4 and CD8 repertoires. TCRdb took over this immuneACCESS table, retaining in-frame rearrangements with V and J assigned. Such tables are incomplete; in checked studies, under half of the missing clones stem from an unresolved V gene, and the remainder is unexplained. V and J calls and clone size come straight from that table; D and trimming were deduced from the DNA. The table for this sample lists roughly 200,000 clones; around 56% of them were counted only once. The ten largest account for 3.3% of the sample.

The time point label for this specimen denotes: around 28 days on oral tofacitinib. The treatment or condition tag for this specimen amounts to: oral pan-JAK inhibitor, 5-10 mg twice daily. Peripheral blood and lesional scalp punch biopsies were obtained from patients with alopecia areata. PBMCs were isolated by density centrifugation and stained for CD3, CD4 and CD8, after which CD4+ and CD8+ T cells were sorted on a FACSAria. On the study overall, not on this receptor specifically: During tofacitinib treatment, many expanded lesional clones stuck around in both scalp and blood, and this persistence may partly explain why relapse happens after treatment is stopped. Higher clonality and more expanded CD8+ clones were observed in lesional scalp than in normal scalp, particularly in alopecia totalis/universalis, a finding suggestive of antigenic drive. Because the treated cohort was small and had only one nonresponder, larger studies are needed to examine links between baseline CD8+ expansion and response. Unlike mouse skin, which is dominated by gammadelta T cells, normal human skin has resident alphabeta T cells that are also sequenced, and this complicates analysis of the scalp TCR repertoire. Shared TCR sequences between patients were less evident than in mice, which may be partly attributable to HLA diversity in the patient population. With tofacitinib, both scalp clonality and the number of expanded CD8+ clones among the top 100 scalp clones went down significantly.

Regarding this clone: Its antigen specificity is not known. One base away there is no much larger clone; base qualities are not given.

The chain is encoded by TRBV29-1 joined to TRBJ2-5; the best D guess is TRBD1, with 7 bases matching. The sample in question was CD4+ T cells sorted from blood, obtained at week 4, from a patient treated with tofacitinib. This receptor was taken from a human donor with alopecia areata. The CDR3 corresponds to CSVRGELVGRWETQYF. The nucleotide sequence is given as TGCAGCGTCAGGGGGGAGTTGGTGGGTCGGTGGGAGACCCAGTACTTC.